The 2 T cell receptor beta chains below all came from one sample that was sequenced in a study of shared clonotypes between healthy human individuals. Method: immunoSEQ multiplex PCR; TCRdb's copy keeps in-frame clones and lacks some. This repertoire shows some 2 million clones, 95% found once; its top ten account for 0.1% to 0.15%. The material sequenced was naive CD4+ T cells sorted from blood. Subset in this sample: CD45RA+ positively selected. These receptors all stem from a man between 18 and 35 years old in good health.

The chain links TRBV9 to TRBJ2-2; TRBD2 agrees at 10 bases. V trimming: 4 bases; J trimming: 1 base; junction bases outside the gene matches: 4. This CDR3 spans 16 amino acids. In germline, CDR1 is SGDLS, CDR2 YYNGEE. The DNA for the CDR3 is TGTGCCAGCAGCCTAGCTAGCGGGGGGAACACCGGGGAGCTGTTTTTT. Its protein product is CASSLASGGNTGELFF.

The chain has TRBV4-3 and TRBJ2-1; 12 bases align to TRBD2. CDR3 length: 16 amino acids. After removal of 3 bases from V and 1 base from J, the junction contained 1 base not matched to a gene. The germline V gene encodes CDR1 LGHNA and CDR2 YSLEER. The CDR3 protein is CASSQLAGGSYNEQFF. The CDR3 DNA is TGCGCCAGCAGCCAGCTAGCGGGAGGGTCCTACAATGAGCAGTTCTTC.